The present T cell receptor (beta chain) was sequenced within a study of T cells in Graves' hyperthyroidism and ophthalmopathy. Broader study findings: Model output signaled ophthalmopathy a median approximately 6 months ahead of onset.

A note on this clonotype: Its antigen is not known.

Graves' hyperthyroidism without ophthalmopathy progression within 18 months was termed stable. Per the germline V gene, CDR1 is SGHTA and CDR2 is FQGNSA. CDR3 size: 16 residues. V was clipped by 4 bases and J by 0 bases; unmatched bases: 7. From RNA transcripts, TCR beta CDR3 regions were amplified. The TCR CDR3 was amplified in a first-round RT-PCR using the HTBI primer set. MiXCR, applied by TCRdb to the multiplex PCR reads, yields one record per CDR3 protein. The sample has around 540,000 distinct CDR3 sequences, roughly 50% seen once. Sequencing input: peripheral blood or thyroid tissue (not recorded which). The TCR comes from a young woman with Graves' hyperthyroidism. This chain links TRBV7-2 with TRBJ2-7; 9 bases align to TRBD1. In DNA, the CDR3 is TGTGCCAGCAGCTCGGAGGGGACAGGGCTCTCCTACGAGCAGTACTTC. Translated, it gives CASSSEGTGLSYEQYF.